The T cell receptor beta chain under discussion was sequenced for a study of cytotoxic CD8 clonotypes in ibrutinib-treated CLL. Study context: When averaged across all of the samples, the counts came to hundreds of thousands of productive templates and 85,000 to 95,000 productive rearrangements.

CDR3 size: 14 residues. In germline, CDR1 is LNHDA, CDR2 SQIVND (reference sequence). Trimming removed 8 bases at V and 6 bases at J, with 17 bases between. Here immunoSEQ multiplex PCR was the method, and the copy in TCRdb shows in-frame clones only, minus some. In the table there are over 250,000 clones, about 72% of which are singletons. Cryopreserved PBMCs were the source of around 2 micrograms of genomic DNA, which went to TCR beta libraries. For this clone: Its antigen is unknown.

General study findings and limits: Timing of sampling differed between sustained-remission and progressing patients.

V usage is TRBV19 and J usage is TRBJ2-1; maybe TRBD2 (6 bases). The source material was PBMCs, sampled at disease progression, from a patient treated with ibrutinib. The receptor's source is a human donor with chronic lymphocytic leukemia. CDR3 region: CASRGAGSGNEQFF. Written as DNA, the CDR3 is TGTGCCAGTCGAGGTGCGGGGTCGGGCAATGAGCAGTTCTTC.